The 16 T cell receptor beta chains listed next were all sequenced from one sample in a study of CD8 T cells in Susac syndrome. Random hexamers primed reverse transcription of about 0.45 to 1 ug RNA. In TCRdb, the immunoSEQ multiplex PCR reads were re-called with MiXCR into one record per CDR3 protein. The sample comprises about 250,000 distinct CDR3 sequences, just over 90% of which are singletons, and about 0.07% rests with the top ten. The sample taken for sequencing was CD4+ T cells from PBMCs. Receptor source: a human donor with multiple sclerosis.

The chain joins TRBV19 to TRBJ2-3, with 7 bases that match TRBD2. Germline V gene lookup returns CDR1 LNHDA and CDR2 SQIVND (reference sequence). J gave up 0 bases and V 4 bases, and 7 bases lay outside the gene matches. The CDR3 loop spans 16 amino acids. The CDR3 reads CASSTPAGSSTDTQYF. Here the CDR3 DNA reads TGTGCCAGTAGTACCCCAGCGGGGTCGAGCACAGATACGCAGTATTTT. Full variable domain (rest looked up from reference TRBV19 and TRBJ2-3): DGGITQSPKYLFRKEGQNVTLSCEQNLNHDAMYWYRQDPGQGLRLIYYSQIVNDFQKGDIAEGYSVSREKKESFPLTVTSAQKNPTAFYLCASSTPAGSSTDTQYFGPGTRLTVL.

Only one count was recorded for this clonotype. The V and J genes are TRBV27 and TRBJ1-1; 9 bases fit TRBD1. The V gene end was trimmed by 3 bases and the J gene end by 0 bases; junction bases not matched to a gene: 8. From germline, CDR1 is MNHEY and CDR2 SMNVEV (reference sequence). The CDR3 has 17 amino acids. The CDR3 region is CASSFGTGNYLNTEAFF. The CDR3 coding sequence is TGTGCCAGCAGTTTTGGGACAGGGAATTATTTGAACACTGAAGCTTTCTTT.

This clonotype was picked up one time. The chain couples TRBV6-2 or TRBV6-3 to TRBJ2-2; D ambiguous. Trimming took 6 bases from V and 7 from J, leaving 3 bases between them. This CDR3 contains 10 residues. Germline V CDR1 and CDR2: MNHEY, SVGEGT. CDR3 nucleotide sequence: TGTGCCAGCAGAGGCGGGGAGCTGTTTTTT. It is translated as CASRGGELFF.

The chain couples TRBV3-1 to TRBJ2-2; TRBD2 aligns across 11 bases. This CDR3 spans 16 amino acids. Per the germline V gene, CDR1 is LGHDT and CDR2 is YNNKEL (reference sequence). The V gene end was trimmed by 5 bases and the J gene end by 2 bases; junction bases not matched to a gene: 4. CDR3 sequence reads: CASSGTSGSNTGELFF. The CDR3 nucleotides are TGTGCCAGCAGCGGGACTAGCGGATCAAACACCGGGGAGCTGTTTTTT.

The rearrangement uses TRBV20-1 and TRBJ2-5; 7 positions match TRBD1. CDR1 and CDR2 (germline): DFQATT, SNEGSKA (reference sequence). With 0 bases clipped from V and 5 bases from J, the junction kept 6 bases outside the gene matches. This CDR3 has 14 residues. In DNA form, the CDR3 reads TGCAGTGCTAGAGATACAGGGGTATGGGAGACCCAGTACTTC. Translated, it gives CSARDTGVWETQYF.

CDR3 in DNA: TGTGCCACCAGTGCCCCCCGGGTGACCGGGGAGCTGTTTTTT. It encodes CATSAPRVTGELFF. The chain couples TRBV24-1 to TRBJ2-2; D ambiguous. CDR3 length: 14 residues. Trimming stripped 5 bases from V and 5 bases from J, with 11 bases between. Germline lookup yields CDR1 KGHDR and CDR2 SFDVKD.

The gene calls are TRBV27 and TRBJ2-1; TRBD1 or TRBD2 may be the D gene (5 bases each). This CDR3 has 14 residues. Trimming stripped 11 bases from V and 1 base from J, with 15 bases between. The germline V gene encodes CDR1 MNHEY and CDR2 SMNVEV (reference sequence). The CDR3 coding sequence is TGTGCCTGCAACAACTGGGGGTCCTACAATGAGCAGTTCTTC. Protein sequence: CACNNWGSYNEQFF.

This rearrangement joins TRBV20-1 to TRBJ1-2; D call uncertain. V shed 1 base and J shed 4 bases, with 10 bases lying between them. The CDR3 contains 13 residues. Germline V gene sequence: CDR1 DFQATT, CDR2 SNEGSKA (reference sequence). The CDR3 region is CSARGAPSYGYTF. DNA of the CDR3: TGCAGTGCTAGAGGGGCCCCTAGCTATGGCTACACCTTC.

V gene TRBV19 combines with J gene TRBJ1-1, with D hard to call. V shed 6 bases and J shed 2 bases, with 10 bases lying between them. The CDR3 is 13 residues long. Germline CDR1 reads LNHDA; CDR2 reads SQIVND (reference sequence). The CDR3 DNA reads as TGTGCCAGTAGCTCACAGATTAACACTGAAGCTTTCTTT. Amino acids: CASSSQINTEAFF.

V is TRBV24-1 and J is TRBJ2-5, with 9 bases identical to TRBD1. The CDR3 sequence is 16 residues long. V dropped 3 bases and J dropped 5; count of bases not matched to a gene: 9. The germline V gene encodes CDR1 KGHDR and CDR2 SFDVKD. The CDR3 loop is CATSDPPGQGVETQYF. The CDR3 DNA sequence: TGTGCCACCAGTGATCCGCCGGGACAGGGTGTGGAGACCCAGTACTTC.

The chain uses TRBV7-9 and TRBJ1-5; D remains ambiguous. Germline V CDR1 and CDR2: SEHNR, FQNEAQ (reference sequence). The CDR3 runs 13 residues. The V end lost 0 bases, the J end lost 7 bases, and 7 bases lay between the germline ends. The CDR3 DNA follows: TGTGCCAGCAGCTTAGCCCAGTTCCAGCCCCAGCATTTT. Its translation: CASSLAQFQPQHF.

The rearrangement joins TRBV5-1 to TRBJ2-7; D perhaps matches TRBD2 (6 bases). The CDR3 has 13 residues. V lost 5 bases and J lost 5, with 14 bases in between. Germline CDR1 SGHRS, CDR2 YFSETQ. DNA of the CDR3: TGCGCCAGCAGGGTCGGAGGGACCCACGAGCAGTACTTC. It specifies CASRVGGTHEQYF.

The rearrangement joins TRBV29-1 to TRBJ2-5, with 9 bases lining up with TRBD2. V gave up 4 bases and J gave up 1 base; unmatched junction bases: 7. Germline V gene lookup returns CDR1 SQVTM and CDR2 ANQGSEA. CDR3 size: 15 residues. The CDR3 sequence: CSVVKRGALQETQYF. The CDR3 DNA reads TGCAGCGTTGTCAAGCGGGGGGCCCTCCAAGAGACCCAGTACTTC.

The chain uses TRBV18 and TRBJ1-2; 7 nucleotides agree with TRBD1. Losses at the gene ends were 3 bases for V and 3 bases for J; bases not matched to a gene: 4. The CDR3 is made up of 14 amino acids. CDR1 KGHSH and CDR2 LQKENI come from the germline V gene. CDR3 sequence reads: CASSPSGGDYGYTF. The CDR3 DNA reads TGTGCCAGCTCACCCTCAGGGGGAGACTATGGCTACACCTTC.

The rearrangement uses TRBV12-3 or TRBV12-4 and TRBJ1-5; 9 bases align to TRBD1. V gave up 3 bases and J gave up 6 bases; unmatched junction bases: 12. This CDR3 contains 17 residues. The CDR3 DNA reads TGTGCCAGCAGTTTGGGTAGGACAGGGGTGGCAGGTCAGCCCCAGCATTTT. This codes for CASSLGRTGVAGQPQHF.

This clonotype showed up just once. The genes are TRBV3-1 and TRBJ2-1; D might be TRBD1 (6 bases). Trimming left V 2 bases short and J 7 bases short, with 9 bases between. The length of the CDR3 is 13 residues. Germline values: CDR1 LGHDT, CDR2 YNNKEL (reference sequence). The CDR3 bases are TGTGCCAGCAGCCAAATAACAGGGAATGAGCAGTTCTTC. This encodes CASSQITGNEQFF.